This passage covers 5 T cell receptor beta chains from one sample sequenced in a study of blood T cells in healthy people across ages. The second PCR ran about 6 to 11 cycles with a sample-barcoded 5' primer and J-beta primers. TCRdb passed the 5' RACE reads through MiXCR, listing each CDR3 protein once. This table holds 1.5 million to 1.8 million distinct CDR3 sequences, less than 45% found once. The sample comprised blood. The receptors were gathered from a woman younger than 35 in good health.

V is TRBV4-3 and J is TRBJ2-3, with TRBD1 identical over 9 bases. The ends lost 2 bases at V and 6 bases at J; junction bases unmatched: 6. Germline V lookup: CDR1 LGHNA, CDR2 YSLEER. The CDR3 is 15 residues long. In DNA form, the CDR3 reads TGCGCCAGCAGCCAACGGACAGGGGCGTTGGATACGCAGTATTTT. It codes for CASSQRTGALDTQYF.

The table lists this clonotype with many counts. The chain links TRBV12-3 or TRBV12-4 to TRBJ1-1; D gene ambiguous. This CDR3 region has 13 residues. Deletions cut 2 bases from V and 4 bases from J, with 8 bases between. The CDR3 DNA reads TGTGCCAGCAGTTTAATGGGCCCCACTGAAGCTTTCTTT. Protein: CASSLMGPTEAFF.

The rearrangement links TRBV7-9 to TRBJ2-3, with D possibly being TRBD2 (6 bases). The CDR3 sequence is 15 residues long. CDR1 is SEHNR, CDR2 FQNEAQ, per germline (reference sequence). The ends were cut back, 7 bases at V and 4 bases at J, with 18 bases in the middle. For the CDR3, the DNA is TGTGCCAGCACCGTTACTAGCAACTACGCAGATACGCAGTATTTT. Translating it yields CASTVTSNYADTQYF.

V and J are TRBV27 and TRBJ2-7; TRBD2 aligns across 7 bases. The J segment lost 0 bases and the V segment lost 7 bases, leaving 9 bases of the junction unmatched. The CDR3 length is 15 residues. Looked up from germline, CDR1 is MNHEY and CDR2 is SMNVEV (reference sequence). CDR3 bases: TGTGCCAGCAATCGTGCCGGGAGGAGCTCCTACGAGCAGTACTTC. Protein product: CASNRAGRSSYEQYF.

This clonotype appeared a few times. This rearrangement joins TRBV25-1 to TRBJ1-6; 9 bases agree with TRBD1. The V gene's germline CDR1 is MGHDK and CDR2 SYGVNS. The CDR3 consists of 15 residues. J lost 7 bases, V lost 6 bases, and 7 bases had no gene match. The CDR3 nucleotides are TGTGCCAGCAGCGCAGGGGGACAGGGAAATTCACCCCTCCACTTT. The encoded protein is CASSAGGQGNSPLHF.